This TCR beta chain was retrieved from a study of shared clonotypes between healthy human individuals. Study-level background: Three plates each covered CD4 naive and memory; CD8 naive two, CD8 memory one.

Measured with immunoSEQ multiplex PCR; TCRdb has only the in-frame clones, and not every one. This table has roughly 550,000 clones, less than 97% appearing once. This CDR3 is built from 11 residues. Germline V gene data show CDR1 as SEHNR and CDR2 as FQNEAQ (reference sequence). Deletions cut 4 bases from V and 5 bases from J, with 3 bases between. Cells designated naive CD8 were CD45RO-negative and were positively selected for CCR7, with terminally differentiated effector memory CD45RA+ cells excluded. Among the donors, all were Caucasian adults who lived in Nashville, Tennessee. As regards this clone: The identical CDR3 is also encoded by other nucleotide sequences in the sample.

The source material was naive CD8+ T cells sorted from blood. The TCR was taken from a woman aged 30 to 39 in good health. This rearrangement joins TRBV7-9 to TRBJ2-1; no definite D call. CDR3 protein: CASSSDNEQFF. The CDR3 DNA sequence: TGTGCCAGCAGCTCGGACAATGAGCAGTTCTTC.